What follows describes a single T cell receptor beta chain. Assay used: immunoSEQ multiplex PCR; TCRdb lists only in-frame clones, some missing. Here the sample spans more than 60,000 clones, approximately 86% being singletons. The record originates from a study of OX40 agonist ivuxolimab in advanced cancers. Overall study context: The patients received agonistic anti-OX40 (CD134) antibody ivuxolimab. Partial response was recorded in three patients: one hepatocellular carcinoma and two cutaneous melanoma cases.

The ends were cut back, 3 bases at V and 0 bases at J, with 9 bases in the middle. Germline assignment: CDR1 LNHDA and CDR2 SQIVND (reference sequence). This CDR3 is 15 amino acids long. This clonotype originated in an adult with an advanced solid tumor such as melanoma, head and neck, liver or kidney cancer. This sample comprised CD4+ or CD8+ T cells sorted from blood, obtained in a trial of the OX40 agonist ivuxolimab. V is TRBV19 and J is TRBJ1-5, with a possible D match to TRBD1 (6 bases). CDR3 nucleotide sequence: TGTGCCAGTAGTATTGGACAGACTAGCAATCAGCCCCAGCATTTT. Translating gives CASSIGQTSNQPQHF.